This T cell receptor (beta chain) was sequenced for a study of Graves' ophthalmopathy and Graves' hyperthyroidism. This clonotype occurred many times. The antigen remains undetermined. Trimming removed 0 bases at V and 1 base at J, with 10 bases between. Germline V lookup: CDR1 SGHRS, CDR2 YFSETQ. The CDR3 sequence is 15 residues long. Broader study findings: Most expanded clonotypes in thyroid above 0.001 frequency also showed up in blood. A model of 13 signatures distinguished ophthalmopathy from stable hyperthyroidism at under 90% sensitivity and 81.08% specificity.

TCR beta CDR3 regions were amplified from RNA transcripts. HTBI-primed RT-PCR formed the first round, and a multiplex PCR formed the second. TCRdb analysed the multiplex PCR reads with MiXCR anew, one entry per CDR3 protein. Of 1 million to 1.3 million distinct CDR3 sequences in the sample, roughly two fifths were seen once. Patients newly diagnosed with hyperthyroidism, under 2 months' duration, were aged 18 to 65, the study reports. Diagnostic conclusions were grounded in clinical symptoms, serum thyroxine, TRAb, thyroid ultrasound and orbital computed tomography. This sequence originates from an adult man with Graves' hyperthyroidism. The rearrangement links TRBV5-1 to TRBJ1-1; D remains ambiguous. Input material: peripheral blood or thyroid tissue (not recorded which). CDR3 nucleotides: TGCGCCAGCAGCTTGGGAGGAAGCGGGAACACTGAAGCTTTCTTT. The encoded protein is CASSLGGSGNTEAFF.